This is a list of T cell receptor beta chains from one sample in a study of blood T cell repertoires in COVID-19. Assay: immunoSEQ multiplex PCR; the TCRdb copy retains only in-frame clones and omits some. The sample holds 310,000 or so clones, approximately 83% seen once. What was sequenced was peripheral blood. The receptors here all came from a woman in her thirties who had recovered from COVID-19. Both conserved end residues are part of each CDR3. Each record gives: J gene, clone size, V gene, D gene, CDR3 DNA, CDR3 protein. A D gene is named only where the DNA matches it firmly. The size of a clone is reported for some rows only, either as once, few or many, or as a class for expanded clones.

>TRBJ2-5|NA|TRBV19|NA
TGTGCCAGTAGTATTTTCGGGTTAGGAGAGACCCAGTACTTC
CASSIFGLGETQYF
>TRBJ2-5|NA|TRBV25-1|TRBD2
TGTGCCAGCAGTCCCGCGGGGGGGCGAGCTTGGGAGACCCAGTACTTC
CASSPAGGRAWETQYF
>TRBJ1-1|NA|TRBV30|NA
TGTGCCTGGACCCCGGTCGGGACTGAAGCTTTCTTT
CAWTPVGTEAFF
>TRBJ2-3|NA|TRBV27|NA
TGTGCCACCGGAGGGCCAAGAGATACGCAGTATTTT
CATGGPRDTQYF
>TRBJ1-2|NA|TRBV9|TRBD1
TGTGCCAGCAGCACGGGACAGGGATTAAGTTACACCTTC
CASSTGQGLSYTF
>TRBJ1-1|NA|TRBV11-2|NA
TGTGCCAGCAGCTCGGTCAGGGGATCAACTGAAGCTTTCTTT
CASSSVRGSTEAFF
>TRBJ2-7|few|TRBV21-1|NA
TGTGCCAGCGGAGAACTAGCGGGAGGGCCCGACGAGCAGTACTTC
CASGELAGGPDEQYF
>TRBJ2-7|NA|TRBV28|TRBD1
TGTGCCAGCAGTTTCGGGACAGATGCCTACGAGCAGTACTTC
CASSFGTDAYEQYF
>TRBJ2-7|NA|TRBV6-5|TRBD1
TGTGCCAGCAGTAGACAGGACAGGAGTGGGTACGAGCAGTACTTC
CASSRQDRSGYEQYF
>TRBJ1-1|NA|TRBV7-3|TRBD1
TGTGCCAGCAGCTTACGTCCGGGACAGGGCACTGAAGCTTTCTTT
CASSLRPGQGTEAFF
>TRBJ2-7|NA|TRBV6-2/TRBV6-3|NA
TGTGCCAGCAGTTACTCGATCGGGACAAGCGCCTACGAGCAGTACTTC
CASSYSIGTSAYEQYF
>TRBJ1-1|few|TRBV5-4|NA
TGTGCCAGCAGCCAGACCAGGGCCACTGAAGCTTTCTTT
CASSQTRATEAFF
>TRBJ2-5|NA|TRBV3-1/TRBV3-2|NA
TGTGCCAGCAGCCAAGGTCCCCTAGCTTTTTACCAAGAGACCCAGTACTTC
CASSQGPLAFYQETQYF
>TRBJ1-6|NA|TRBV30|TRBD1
TGTGCCTGGAGGAAAGAGGGTTTGGGACAGGCCTCAAGCGGGACCCTCCACTTT
CAWRKEGLGQASSGTLHF
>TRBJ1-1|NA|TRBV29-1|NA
TGCAGCGCCGAGAGGGTACTCAACCGGAACACTGAAGCTTTCTTT
CSAERVLNRNTEAFF
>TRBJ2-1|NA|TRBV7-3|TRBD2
TGTGCCAGCAGCTTGGGACCGGAGGGGAGCGGGAGGGACAATGAGCAGTTCTTC
CASSLGPEGSGRDNEQFF
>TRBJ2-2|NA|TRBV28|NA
TGTGCCAGCAGTTTTAAGCGGACCGGGGAGCTGTTTTTT
CASSFKRTGELFF
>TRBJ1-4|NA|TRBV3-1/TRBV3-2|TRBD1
TGTGCCAGCAGCCTGCGGGACAGGGATGAAAAACTGTTTTTT
CASSLRDRDEKLFF
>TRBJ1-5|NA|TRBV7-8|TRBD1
TGTGCCAGCAGCTCCCGGGACAGGGATTTAGCCCAGCATTTT
CASSSRDRDLAQHF
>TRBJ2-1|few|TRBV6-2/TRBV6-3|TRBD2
TGTGCCAGCAGTTACATGCCAGGGGCGGGAGGCTACAATGAGCAGTTCTTC
CASSYMPGAGGYNEQFF
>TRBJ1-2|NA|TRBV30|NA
TGTGCCTGGAGTGCCTGGGGGGACCTCTATGGCTACACCTTC
CAWSAWGDLYGYTF
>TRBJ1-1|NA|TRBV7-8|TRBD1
TGTGCCAGCAGCCTCGACAGGGTCGAGACTGAAGCTTTCTTT
CASSLDRVETEAFF
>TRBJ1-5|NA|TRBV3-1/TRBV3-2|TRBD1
TGTGCCAGCAGCCAAGATTTAGGGACAGCTATCCATCAGCCCCAGCATTTT
CASSQDLGTAIHQPQHF
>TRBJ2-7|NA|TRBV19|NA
TGTGCCAGTAGTGCAACAGGGTACGAGCAGTACTTC
CASSATGYEQYF
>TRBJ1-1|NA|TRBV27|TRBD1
TGTGCCAGCAGGGTAACCACCGGGACAGGGACCACTGAAGCTTTCTTT
CASRVTTGTGTTEAFF
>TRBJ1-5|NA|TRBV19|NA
TGTGCCAGTAGTATCTGGGGACTGAATCAGCCCCAGCATTTT
CASSIWGLNQPQHF
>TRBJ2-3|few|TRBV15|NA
TGTGCCACCAGCAGTGAACGAGGAACCACAGATACGCAGTATTTT
CATSSERGTTDTQYF
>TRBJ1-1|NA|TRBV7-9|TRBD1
TGTGCCAGCAGCTTAGCGGGACAGGGGACGGCTTTAGTCCCTGAAGCTTTCTTT
CASSLAGQGTALVPEAFF
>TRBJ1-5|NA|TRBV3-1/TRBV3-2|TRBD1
TGTGCCAGCAGTCGACAGGGTTCTCAGCCCCAGCATTTT
CASSRQGSQPQHF
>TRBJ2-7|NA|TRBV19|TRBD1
TGTGCCAGTAGTATAACAGGGGGGACCTACGAGCAGTACTTC
CASSITGGTYEQYF
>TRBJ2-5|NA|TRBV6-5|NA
TGTGCCAGCAGACGGGATCTGCTGGAGACCCAGTACTTC
CASRRDLLETQYF
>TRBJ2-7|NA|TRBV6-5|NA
TGTGCAACCACAGGGAGCTCCTACGAGCAGTACTTC
CATTGSSYEQYF
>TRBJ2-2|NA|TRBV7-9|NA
TGTGCCAGCAGCAATACAATACCCCCCGGGGAGCTGTTTTTT
CASSNTIPPGELFF
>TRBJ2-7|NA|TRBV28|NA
TGTGCCAGCTCAGGACAGATGAGCTCCTACGAGCAGTACTTC
CASSGQMSSYEQYF
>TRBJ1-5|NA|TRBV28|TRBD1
TGTGCCACCCGGGACAGGGGATATAGCAATCAGCCCCAGCATTTT
CATRDRGYSNQPQHF
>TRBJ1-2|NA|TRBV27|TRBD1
TGTGCCAGCAGTTTAATGGGACAGGGGACTTCTAACTATGGCTACACCTTC
CASSLMGQGTSNYGYTF